This entry lists 24 T cell receptor beta chains sequenced from one sample in a study of blood T cell repertoires in COVID-19 (dated by TCRdb to the early 2020s). The library was made by the immunoSEQ multiplex PCR assay. The clones in this table, taken by TCRdb from immuneACCESS, are in-frame only. Not every clone is retained; where verified, under half of the shortfall comes from an unresolved V gene, and the cause of the rest is unknown. Here the sample has about 160,000 clones; about nine tenths occur a single time. The ten most abundant clones make up about 3.9% of the sample. Sequenced sample: peripheral blood. Receptors were obtained from a woman in her sixties or seventies with acute or convalescent COVID-19.

The chain carries TRBV6-2 or TRBV6-3 and TRBJ2-3; 9 bases are a match to TRBD1. The CDR3 spans 15 residues. The V segment lost 5 bases and the J segment 2 bases; nucleotides outside the gene matches: 5. Germline V gene sequence: CDR1 MNHEY, CDR2 SVGEGT. This chain's CDR3 is CASSDRTGATDTQYF. Written as DNA, the CDR3 is TGTGCCAGCAGTGATCGGACAGGGGCCACAGATACGCAGTATTTT.

The rearrangement joins TRBV18 to TRBJ2-1; 10 nucleotides agree with TRBD2. The ends lost 3 bases at V and 7 bases at J; junction bases unmatched: 6. Germline values: CDR1 KGHSH, CDR2 LQKENI. The CDR3 is 15 amino acids. For the CDR3, the DNA is TGTGCCAGCTCACCCCTAGCGGGGGCATTAAATGAGCAGTTCTTC. Translated, it gives CASSPLAGALNEQFF.

The chain combines TRBV5-3 with TRBJ1-4, with TRBD1 matching over 8 bases. TRBV5-3 is marked as an open reading frame, function uncertain. This CDR3 is 18 amino acids long. The trim removed 2 bases at V and 5 bases at J, leaving 14 bases unmatched. CDR3 in amino acids: CARSLPDRASPLNEKLFF. The CDR3 coding sequence is TGTGCCAGAAGCTTACCGGACAGGGCCTCACCGTTAAATGAAAAACTGTTTTTT.

The gene calls are TRBV2 and TRBJ1-5, with D perhaps matching TRBD1 (5 bases). Trimming shortened V by 6 bases and J by 0 bases, and 12 bases separated the two germline ends. This CDR3 contains 15 residues. Germline V gene sequence: CDR1 SNHLY, CDR2 FYNNEI. CDR3 in DNA: TGTGCCAGCAGGAAGACAGATTATAGCAATCAGCCCCAGCATTTT. It translates to CASRKTDYSNQPQHF.

J is TRBJ1-5 and V is TRBV19; 9 positions agree with TRBD1. The CDR3 loop spans 15 amino acids. In germline, CDR1 is LNHDA, CDR2 SQIVND (reference sequence). The ends lost 4 bases at V and 1 base at J; junction bases unmatched: 2. CDR3 coding DNA: TGTGCCAGTAGTAGGGGACAGGGAAGCAATCAGCCCCAGCATTTT. Translating gives CASSRGQGSNQPQHF.

The chain combines TRBV29-1 with TRBJ1-2; 8 nucleotides line up with TRBD1. The trim removed 7 bases at V and 5 bases at J, leaving 12 bases unmatched. Germline V CDR1 and CDR2: SQVTM, ANQGSEA. This CDR3 is 14 amino acids long. The CDR3 sequence is CSARQTGATYGYTF. The CDR3 coding sequence is TGCAGCGCACGACAGACAGGGGCGACATATGGCTACACCTTC.

This chain uses TRBV6-5 with TRBJ1-1, with 9 nucleotides matching TRBD1. Germline V gives CDR1 MNHEY, CDR2 SVGAGI. The V gene end was trimmed by 6 bases and the J gene end by 6 bases; junction bases not matched to a gene: 5. This CDR3 has 13 amino acids. DNA of the CDR3: TGTGCCAGCAGCAAACGGGACAGGGCTGAAGCTTTCTTT. Its translation: CASSKRDRAEAFF.

The chain is built from TRBV5-4 and TRBJ2-7, with 9 bases identical to TRBD1. The CDR3 sequence is 13 residues long. Germline lookup yields CDR1 SGHNT and CDR2 YYREEE (reference sequence). With V trimmed by 4 bases and J by 5 bases, 4 bases remained unmatched. CDR3 nucleotides: TGTGCCAGCAGCCTTGACAGGGGGAACGAGCAGTACTTC. This encodes CASSLDRGNEQYF. The entire variable domain, with the rest obtained from reference TRBV5-4 and TRBJ2-7, is as follows: ETGVTQSPTHLIKTRGQQVTLRCSSQSGHNTVSWYQQALGQGPQFIFQYYREEENGRGNFPPRFSGLQFPNYSSELNVNALELDDSALYLCASSLDRGNEQYFGPGTRLTVT.

The chain combines TRBV9 with TRBJ1-2; D not resolved. V was cut by 2 bases and J by 1 base, with 15 bases left in between. The CDR3 totals 16 residues. Germline-derived CDR1 and CDR2 are SGDLS and YYNGEE. CDR3 sequence: CASSVGRESHNYGYTF. The CDR3 nucleotides read TGTGCCAGCAGCGTGGGGAGGGAATCTCATAACTATGGCTACACCTTC.

The chain recombines TRBV18 with TRBJ2-5; 7 nucleotides match TRBD1. The CDR3 totals 15 residues. From germline, CDR1 is KGHSH and CDR2 LQKENI. V shed 3 bases and J 2 bases; nucleotides not matched to a gene: 6. The CDR3 nucleotides are TGTGCCAGCTCACCCACGACAGGGATACAAGAGACCCAGTACTTC. Residues: CASSPTTGIQETQYF.

The V and J genes are TRBV3-1 (or the pseudogene TRBV3-2) and TRBJ2-7; the match to TRBD2 covers 7 bases. The CDR3 consists of 17 residues. Germline CDR1 reads LGHDT; CDR2 reads YNNKEL (reference sequence). V was pared by 4 bases and J by 2 bases, with 14 bases of the junction left unmatched. This CDR3 is CASSLRGLAVSAYEQYF. DNA of the CDR3: TGTGCCAGCAGCCTGAGAGGGCTAGCGGTCTCGGCCTACGAGCAGTACTTC.

V is TRBV2 and J is TRBJ2-1, with 10 bases aligning to TRBD1. Trimming removed 5 bases from V and 7 bases from J; junction bases left unmatched: 2. The CDR3 has 13 amino acids. Germline V lookup: CDR1 SNHLY, CDR2 FYNNEI. CDR3 protein: CASSRTGGNEQFF. Here the CDR3 DNA reads TGTGCCAGCAGTAGGACAGGGGGTAATGAGCAGTTCTTC.

The chain couples TRBV7-2 to TRBJ2-7, with 9 bases lining up with TRBD2. This CDR3 spans 18 amino acids. V lost 2 bases and J lost 0; bases outside the gene matches: 11. Germline assignment: CDR1 SGHTA and CDR2 FQGNSA. The CDR3 nucleotides read TGTGCCAGCAGCTTAAGTTCAGCGGGAGGCCTGAGCTCCTACGAGCAGTACTTC. Translating gives CASSLSSAGGLSSYEQYF.

The chain joins TRBV7-2 to TRBJ2-1; 7 nucleotides match TRBD2. V shed 6 bases and J 3 bases; nucleotides not matched to a gene: 8. Germline V gives CDR1 SGHTA, CDR2 FQGNSA. CDR3 length: 15 residues. The CDR3 spells CASSLTGTNYNEQFF. The CDR3 DNA reads as TGTGCCAGCAGTCTAACCGGGACTAACTACAATGAGCAGTTCTTC.

The chain has TRBV11-2 and TRBJ1-2; 8 positions match TRBD1. From germline, CDR1 is SGHAT and CDR2 FQNNGV. The trim removed 5 bases at V and 5 bases at J, leaving 10 bases unmatched. This CDR3 contains 15 residues. The CDR3 region has the DNA TGTGCCAGCAGCGCGGACCTGGGGACAGGTTATGGCTACACCTTC. Protein product: CASSADLGTGYGYTF. Filled out from reference TRBV11-2 and TRBJ1-2, the complete variable domain reads EAGVAQSPRYKIIEKRQSVAFWCNPISGHATLYWYQQILGQGPKLLIQFQNNGVVDDSQLPKDRFSAERLKGVDSTLKIQPAKLEDSAVYLCASSADLGTGYGYTFGSGTRLTVV.

This chain links TRBV19 with TRBJ2-2; D might be TRBD1 (5 bases). Germline V gene data show CDR1 as LNHDA and CDR2 as SQIVND (reference sequence). Between the trimmed V and J ends, which lost 7 bases and 0 bases, there was a span of 9 bases. The CDR3 runs 14 residues. CDR3 in DNA: TGTGCCAGTATGGTGACAGCGAACACCGGGGAGCTGTTTTTT. It specifies CASMVTANTGELFF.

This clone was observed a few times. The V gene is TRBV19, the J gene TRBJ1-5, with a possible D match to TRBD1 (6 bases). The germline gives CDR1 LNHDA, CDR2 SQIVND (reference sequence). Trimming left V 9 bases short and J 4 bases short, with 13 bases between. There are 13 residues in the CDR3. The CDR3 reads CASRNRENQPQHF. The CDR3 region has the DNA TGTGCCAGCCGGAACAGGGAGAATCAGCCCCAGCATTTT.

V gene TRBV7-3 combines with J gene TRBJ2-3; D may be TRBD2 (6 bases). V was cut by 6 bases and J by 1 base, with 14 bases left in between. Germline assignment: CDR1 SGHTA and CDR2 FQGTGA. The CDR3 is 15 residues long. CDR3 nucleotide sequence: TGTGCCAGCAGTATTAGCGGAACCCGCACAGATACGCAGTATTTT. Translating it yields CASSISGTRTDTQYF.

The chain combines TRBV6-6 with TRBJ2-7, with D possibly matching TRBD1 (6 bases). Trimming took off 5 bases at V and 2 bases at J, with 22 bases between the two ends. This CDR3 comprises 17 residues. Looked up from germline, CDR1 is MNHNY and CDR2 is SVGAGI (reference sequence). This CDR3 is CASSQQIPVTGTYEQYF. Written as DNA, the CDR3 is TGTGCCAGCAGTCAACAGATCCCGGTGACAGGAACCTACGAGCAGTACTTC.

This chain joins TRBV5-6 and TRBJ1-1; D is uncertain. Trimming removed 0 bases at V and 4 bases at J, with 7 bases between. The CDR3 is made up of 13 amino acids. Germline values: CDR1 SGHDT, CDR2 YYEEEE. CDR3 sequence reads: CASSLGSGTEAFF. The CDR3 nucleotides are TGTGCCAGCAGCTTGGGATCGGGCACTGAAGCTTTCTTT.

The chain joins TRBV6-5 to TRBJ2-7, with 9 positions matching TRBD1. CDR1 is MNHEY and CDR2 is SVGAGI in the germline V gene. V lost 6 bases and J lost 3; bases outside the gene matches: 6. This CDR3 is built from 14 residues. As DNA, the CDR3 is TGTGCCAGCAGCCTACTGGACAGGGGCTACGAGCAGTACTTC. This encodes CASSLLDRGYEQYF.

V and J are TRBV5-1 and TRBJ1-5, with 7 bases aligning to TRBD1. CDR1 and CDR2 (germline): SGHRS, YFSETQ. CDR3 length: 20 residues. V trimming: 3 bases; J trimming: 0 bases; junction bases outside the gene matches: 18. The CDR3 DNA reads as TGCGCCAGCAGCTATAAATACAGGGGCCCCCCCCCTTATAGCAATCAGCCCCAGCATTTT. Protein product: CASSYKYRGPPPYSNQPQHF.

This clone has just one count. The chain links TRBV4-1 to TRBJ1-4; perhaps TRBD1 as D (6 bases). Germline CDR1 reads MGHRA; CDR2 reads YSYEKL. V was clipped by 4 bases and J by 8 bases, with 20 bases between them. The CDR3 is made up of 16 amino acids. CDR3 in DNA: TGCGCCAGCAGCCCTAGGGGGGGCGAGGGGTTGGAAAAACTGTTTTTT. Translating it yields CASSPRGGEGLEKLFF.

This clone was seen more than once but under ten times. The chain recombines TRBV15 with TRBJ1-5; D gene ambiguous. CDR1 is LNHNV and CDR2 is YYDKDF in the germline V gene (reference sequence). This CDR3 comprises 13 residues. V dropped 3 bases and J dropped 11 bases, with 14 bases sitting between them. The CDR3 DNA follows: TGTGCCACCAGCAGGGTAGACGGCGCGGCCCAGCATTTT. It translates to CATSRVDGAAQHF.